This T cell receptor beta chain was documented in a study of blood T cell repertoires in COVID-19. Sequencing used immunoSEQ multiplex PCR; TCRdb keeps in-frame clones, though not all of them. The repertoire holds under 75,000 clones, with roughly 80% as singletons. The CDR3 length is 13 residues. The V segment lost 7 bases and the J segment 0 bases; nucleotides outside the gene matches: 5. The V gene's germline CDR1 is SQVTM and CDR2 ANQGSEA. J is TRBJ1-1 and V is TRBV29-1, with 7 bases aligning to TRBD1. The source material was peripheral blood. The origin of this receptor is a man aged 70-80 years who had recovered from COVID-19. The CDR3 DNA sequence: TGCAGCGCCTACAGGGGCTTGAACACTGAAGCTTTCTTT. This gives the protein CSAYRGLNTEAFF.